A selection of T cell receptor beta chains follows, all from one sample in a study of T cells in Graves' hyperthyroidism and ophthalmopathy. TCRdb reprocessed the multiplex PCR reads with MiXCR, giving one entry per CDR3 protein. The sample lists approximately 600,000 distinct CDR3 sequences; around 15% were seen once. Sequenced input: blood. These receptors were collected from a woman aged 40 to 50 with Graves' ophthalmopathy. CDR3s include the opening cysteine and the closing phenylalanine or tryptophan. The order of the fields is clone size, J gene, V gene, D gene, CDR3 protein, CDR3 DNA. A D gene is named only where the DNA matches it firmly. Rows may omit the clone size; those that give it use once, few, many or a size class.

- TRBJ2-2 TRBV11-1 - CASSLEEAWNSGELFF TGTGCCAGCAGCTTAGAGGAAGCATGGAACTCCGGGGAGCTGTTTTTT
many TRBJ2-7 TRBV28 TRBD1 CASSFPTGDGAYEQYF TGTGCCAGCAGTTTTCCGACAGGGGACGGAGCCTACGAGCAGTACTTC
- TRBJ2-7 TRBV9 - CASSVDDLTYEQYF TGTGCCAGCAGCGTAGACGACCTTACCTACGAGCAGTACTTC
many TRBJ1-5 TRBV6-1 TRBD1 CASRKQGAEPQHF TGTGCCAGCAGGAAACAGGGGGCGGAGCCCCAGCATTTT
many TRBJ2-2 TRBV11-1 - CASSLDGMNTGELFF TGTGCCAGCAGCCTGGACGGAATGAACACCGGGGAGCTGTTTTTT
many TRBJ2-7 TRBV28 TRBD1 CASSLPAGGQNEQYF TGTGCCAGCAGTTTACCGGCAGGGGGCCAGAACGAGCAGTACTTC
many TRBJ2-7 TRBV27 - CASSFLRDYEQYF TGTGCCAGCAGTTTTTTGCGGGACTACGAGCAGTACTTC
many TRBJ2-7 TRBV29-1 TRBD1 CSVGGQGIDEQYF TGCAGCGTCGGCGGACAGGGCATCGACGAGCAGTACTTC
many TRBJ1-2 TRBV7-8 - CASSVPGHGGGYTF TGTGCCAGCAGCGTACCGGGACACGGTGGCGGCTACACCTTC
many TRBJ1-1 TRBV2 - CASSPLTVNTEAFF TGTGCCAGCAGCCCCCTCACAGTTAACACTGAAGCTTTCTTT
many TRBJ1-1 TRBV20-1 - CSASGSLFAEAFF TGCAGTGCTAGTGGCAGCCTATTCGCTGAAGCTTTCTTT
many TRBJ2-5 TRBV7-7 TRBD1 CASMRGQGETQYF TGTGCTAGCATGAGGGGGCAGGGAGAGACCCAGTACTTC
many TRBJ1-2 TRBV12-3/TRBV12-4 - CASSLLSNYGYTF TGTGCCAGCAGTTTACTCTCTAACTATGGCTACACCTTC
few TRBJ2-5 TRBV6-1 TRBD2 CASAGGGAGQETQYF TGTGCCAGCGCGGGAGGGGGCGCGGGACAAGAGACCCAGTACTTC
many TRBJ1-5 TRBV7-8 - CASSSANPDGYSNQPQHF TGTGCCAGCAGCTCGGCTAACCCGGACGGATATAGCAATCAGCCCCAGCATTTT
many TRBJ1-2 TRBV20-1 TRBD1 CSARRQGLGGYTF TGCAGTGCTAGAAGACAGGGCTTGGGTGGCTACACCTTC
many TRBJ2-4 TRBV20-1 - CSAGKGRLAKNIQYF TGCAGTGCTGGAAAGGGACGGTTAGCCAAAAACATTCAGTACTTC
many TRBJ2-2 TRBV4-3 - CASSQDEVAGELFF TGCGCCAGCAGCCAAGATGAGGTGGCCGGGGAGCTGTTTTTT
many TRBJ2-5 TRBV28 TRBD1 CASRPDRGDLGTQYF TGTGCCAGCAGGCCGGACAGGGGCGATTTGGGGACCCAGTACTTC
many TRBJ2-2 TRBV19 TRBD2 CASSSPGLAGLTGELFF TGTGCCAGTAGTAGTCCGGGACTAGCGGGACTCACCGGGGAGCTGTTTTTT
- TRBJ2-7 TRBV12-3/TRBV12-4 TRBD1 CASTHRRGGQGYYEQYF TGTGCCAGCACTCACCGACGAGGGGGACAGGGATACTACGAGCAGTACTTC
many TRBJ2-2 TRBV10-1 TRBD1 CASSDAGGEELFF TGCGCCAGCAGTGACGCAGGGGGCGAGGAGCTGTTTTTT
few TRBJ1-5 TRBV12-3/TRBV12-4 TRBD1 CASSPSGTGGLYQPQHF TGTGCCAGCAGTCCCTCCGGGACAGGAGGTTTATATCAGCCCCAGCATTTT
many TRBJ1-2 TRBV12-3/TRBV12-4 TRBD1 CASSLARTGVSGYTF TGTGCCAGCAGTTTAGCCAGAACAGGGGTGTCTGGCTACACCTTC
once TRBJ2-7 TRBV6-1 - CASSRDGSYERQYF TGTGCCAGCAGTAGGGACGGCTCCTACGAGAGGCAGTACTTC
few TRBJ2-7 TRBV9 - CASSVEGRSEQYF TGTGCCAGCAGCGTAGAAGGGAGGTCCGAGCAGTACTTC
- TRBJ2-2 TRBV19 - CASSMAFRQDTGELFF TGTGCCAGTAGTATGGCCTTCCGACAGGACACCGGGGAGCTGTTTTTT
many TRBJ2-2 TRBV6-2/TRBV6-3 TRBD2 CATKPGLGNTGELFF TGTGCCACTAAGCCGGGACTAGGGAACACCGGGGAGCTGTTTTTT
many TRBJ1-1 TRBV30 - CAWTVGGWTEAFF TGTGCCTGGACAGTAGGGGGATGGACTGAAGCTTTCTTT
few TRBJ2-2 TRBV5-6 - CASSLRGPTNTGELFF TGTGCCAGCAGCTTAAGGGGTCCCACGAACACCGGGGAGCTGTTTTTT
few TRBJ2-7 TRBV11-2 TRBD2 CASSFFGLAGRGEQYF TGTGCCAGCAGCTTCTTTGGGCTAGCGGGGAGGGGGGAGCAGTACTTC
- TRBJ1-2 TRBV27 - CASTTGRGVGIYTF TGTGCCAGCACTACCGGCCGGGGGGTGGGGATCTACACCTTC
many TRBJ1-1 TRBV6-2/TRBV6-3 TRBD1 CASSKSSGGLEAFF TGTGCCAGCAGTAAATCCTCAGGGGGCCTTGAAGCTTTCTTT
many TRBJ2-7 TRBV6-5 TRBD1 CASRIGTAYEQYF TGTGCCAGCAGAATCGGGACAGCCTACGAGCAGTACTTC
many TRBJ1-1 TRBV27 - CASRILTGNTEAFF TGTGCCAGCAGGATCCTTACAGGGAACACTGAAGCTTTCTTT
many TRBJ2-5 TRBV7-2 - CASSLVGSSQETQYF TGTGCCAGCAGCTTAGTAGGCTCCTCCCAAGAGACCCAGTACTTC
- TRBJ1-5 TRBV3-1 - CASSRGEDRPQHF TGTGCCAGCAGCCGGGGGGAAGATCGGCCCCAGCATTTT
many TRBJ2-7 TRBV7-8 TRBD2 CASSLQPSGSYEQYF TGTGCCAGCAGCCTCCAGCCTAGCGGGAGCTACGAGCAGTACTTC
many TRBJ2-5 TRBV12-3/TRBV12-4 - CASSPTEQETQYF TGTGCCAGCAGCCCTACCGAGCAAGAGACCCAGTACTTC
once TRBJ1-5 TRBV27 - CASNTRRGGNQPQHF TGTGCCAGCAACACCAGGCGGGGGGGCAATCAGCCCCAGCATTTT
many TRBJ1-1 TRBV6-1 - CATERLGGDTEAFF TGTGCCACCGAACGGTTGGGGGGGGACACTGAAGCTTTCTTT
many TRBJ2-7 TRBV12-3/TRBV12-4 TRBD2 CASSLRTSGRNEQYF TGTGCCAGCAGTTTACGGACTAGCGGGAGGAACGAGCAGTACTTC
- TRBJ1-5 TRBV12-3/TRBV12-4 - CASSTAVDQPQHF TGTGCCAGCAGTACAGCCGTGGATCAGCCCCAGCATTTT
- TRBJ1-1 TRBV6-1 - CASRTIDSEAFF TGTGCCAGCAGGACCATAGACTCTGAAGCTTTCTTT
- TRBJ1-3 TRBV19 - CASSIERRRSGNTIYF TGTGCCAGTAGTATAGAGAGAAGGCGCTCTGGAAACACCATATATTTT
many TRBJ2-7 TRBV7-9 TRBD2 CASQRAGRYSYEQYF TGTGCCAGCCAACGAGCGGGGCGATACTCCTACGAGCAGTACTTC
- TRBJ2-7 TRBV5-1 - CASSLEPGGTYEQYF TGCGCCAGCAGCTTGGAGCCCGGGGGAACCTACGAGCAGTACTTC
many TRBJ2-3 TRBV28 - CASSPWGAESTDTQYF TGTGCCAGCAGTCCGTGGGGGGCGGAGAGCACAGATACGCAGTATTTT
- TRBJ1-6 TRBV5-1 - CASSLDGASANSPLHF TGCGCCAGCAGCTTGGACGGTGCCTCGGCTAATTCACCCCTCCACTTT
many TRBJ2-7 TRBV6-2/TRBV6-3 TRBD1 CASTEQGDAEQYF TGTGCCAGCACGGAACAGGGGGACGCCGAGCAGTACTTC
few TRBJ1-2 TRBV7-9 - CASSPGDVSVYGYTF TGTGCCAGCAGCCCGGGGGACGTGAGTGTCTATGGCTACACCTTC
many TRBJ2-7 TRBV28 TRBD1 CASRYGQGAYEQYF TGTGCCAGCAGATACGGACAGGGAGCCTACGAGCAGTACTTC
- TRBJ1-2 TRBV30 - CAWRSGLNYGYTF TGTGCCTGGAGGTCAGGGCTTAACTATGGCTACACCTTC
- TRBJ2-1 TRBV15 - CATSDGNGGSYNEQFF TGTGCCACCAGCGACGGTAATGGGGGCTCCTACAATGAGCAGTTCTTC
many TRBJ2-7 TRBV5-1 TRBD2 CASSLEVTSGDEQYF TGCGCCAGCAGCTTGGAAGTGACTAGCGGAGACGAGCAGTACTTC
many TRBJ2-7 TRBV28 TRBD2 CASSFGGRAYEQYF TGTGCCAGCAGTTTCGGCGGGAGGGCCTACGAGCAGTACTTC